This TCR beta chain was sequenced during a study of cytomegalovirus exposure and HLA in healthy donors. Study-level information: As released early, the data held 70 million to 95 million unique TCRs from HLA-typed donors. Overall study findings and caveats: A missense DCLRE1C variant was associated with V- and J-gene trimming of TCR beta chains in a later analysis, and an independent cohort replicated the association.

This PCR relied on a set of 60 Vbeta primers and 13 Jbeta primers. Sequenced by immunoSEQ multiplex PCR; TCRdb stores in-frame clones only, minus some. This table holds 150,000 to 200,000 clones, about 12% found once. V was cut by 0 bases and J by 9 bases, with 16 bases left in between. This CDR3 comprises 15 residues. Germline values: CDR1 SGDLS, CDR2 YYNGEE. Donors in the study were healthy people who gave bone marrow. This clone was detected only a few times. The antigen remains undetermined. V gene TRBV9 combines with J gene TRBJ1-5; D is possibly TRBD1 (6 bases). The sequenced sample was PBMCs. The receptor was isolated from a man in his fifties in good health and CMV-seropositive. The CDR3: CASSVGTESVGPQHF. The CDR3, as DNA: TGTGCCAGCAGCGTAGGGACAGAGTCGGTAGGGCCCCAGCATTTT.